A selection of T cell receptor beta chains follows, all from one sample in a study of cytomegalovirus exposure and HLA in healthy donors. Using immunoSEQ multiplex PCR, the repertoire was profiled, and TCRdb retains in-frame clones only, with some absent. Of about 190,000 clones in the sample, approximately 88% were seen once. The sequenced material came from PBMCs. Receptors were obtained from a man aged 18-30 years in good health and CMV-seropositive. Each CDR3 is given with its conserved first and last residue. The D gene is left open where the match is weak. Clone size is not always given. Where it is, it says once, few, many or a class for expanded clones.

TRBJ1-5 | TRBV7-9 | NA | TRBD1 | TGTGCCAGCAGTAAACGGGACAGTGATCAGCCCCAGCATTTT | CASSKRDSDQPQHF
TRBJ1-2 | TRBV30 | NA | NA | TGTGCCTGGAGTAGTCGACTCCCGTCTGGCTACACCTTC | CAWSSRLPSGYTF
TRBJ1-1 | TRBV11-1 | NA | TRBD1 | TGTGCCAGCAGCGAACGGACAGGGACCACTGAAGCTTTCTTT | CASSERTGTTEAFF
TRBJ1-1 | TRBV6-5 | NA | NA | TGTGCCAGCAGTCACGGGATAATACGTGAGGCTTTCTTT | CASSHGIIREAFF
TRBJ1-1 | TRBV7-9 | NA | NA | TGTGCCAGCAGCTTAGATAGGCAGGGGCCCACTGAAGCTTTCTTT | CASSLDRQGPTEAFF
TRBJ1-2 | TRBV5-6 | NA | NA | TGTGCCAGCAGCTTGTTTGACCGCGGGCACGGCTATGGCTACACCTTC | CASSLFDRGHGYGYTF
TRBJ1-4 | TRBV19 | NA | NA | TGTGCCAGTAGTACTACCGGGAGCTATGAAAAACTGTTTTTT | CASSTTGSYEKLFF
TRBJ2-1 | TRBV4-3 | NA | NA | TGCGCCAGCAGCGTACACGGGTCGAGCTCCTACAATGAGCAGTTCTTC | CASSVHGSSSYNEQFF
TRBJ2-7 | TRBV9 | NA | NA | TGTGCCAGCAGCGCCGGTTCTAGGCGGTACGAGCAGTACTTC | CASSAGSRRYEQYF
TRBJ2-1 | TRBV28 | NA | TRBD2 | TGTGCCAGCAGTTTACGACTAGCGGGAGGGGATGAGCAGTTCTTC | CASSLRLAGGDEQFF
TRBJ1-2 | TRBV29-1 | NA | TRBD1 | TGCAGCGTGGGGACAGGTGATGGCTACACCTTC | CSVGTGDGYTF
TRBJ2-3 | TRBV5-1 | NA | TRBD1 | TGCGCCAGCAGCGCCTCGACAGGGGCTAGCACAGATACGCAGTATTTT | CASSASTGASTDTQYF
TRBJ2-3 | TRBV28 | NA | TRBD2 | TGTGCCAGCAGTTTGCTAGCGGTCACAGATACGCAGTATTTT | CASSLLAVTDTQYF
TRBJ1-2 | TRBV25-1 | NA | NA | TGTGCCAGCAGTGAACCCGGGTTTAATGGCTACACCTTC | CASSEPGFNGYTF
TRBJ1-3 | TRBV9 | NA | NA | TGTGCCAGCAGCTTAAAGGAGGCTGGAAACACCATATATTTT | CASSLKEAGNTIYF
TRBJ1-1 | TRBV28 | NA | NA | TGTGCCAGCAGTTTATCCAGGGTCACTGAAGCTTTCTTT | CASSLSRVTEAFF
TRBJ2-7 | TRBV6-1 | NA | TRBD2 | TGTGCCAGCAGTGACGGGAGGGCCTACGAGCAGTACTTC | CASSDGRAYEQYF
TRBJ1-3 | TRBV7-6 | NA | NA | TGTGCCAGCAGCTCCCCATACGCAGGGTCTGGAAACACCATATATTTT | CASSSPYAGSGNTIYF
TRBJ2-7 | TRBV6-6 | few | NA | TGTGCCAGCAGTGAGTCAGGGCCCGAGCAGTACTTC | CASSESGPEQYF
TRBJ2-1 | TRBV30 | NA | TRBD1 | TGTGCCTGGGACAGGGGAACCGATGAGCAGTTCTTC | CAWDRGTDEQFF
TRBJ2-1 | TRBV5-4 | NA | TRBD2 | TGTGCCAGCAGCTCCCCGGGACTAGCGGCAAACAATGAGCAGTTCTTC | CASSSPGLAANNEQFF
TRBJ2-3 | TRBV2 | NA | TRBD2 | TGTGCCAGCAGTCCGACTAGCGCCCTCACAGATACGCAGTATTTT | CASSPTSALTDTQYF
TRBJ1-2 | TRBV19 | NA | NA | TGTGCCAGTACCAAGGACAGCTATGGCTACACCTTC | CASTKDSYGYTF
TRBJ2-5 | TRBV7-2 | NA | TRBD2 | TGTGCCAGCAGCTTAGTTACGGGGGGCCAAGAGACCCAGTACTTC | CASSLVTGGQETQYF
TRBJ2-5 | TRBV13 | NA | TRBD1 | TGTGCCAGCAGGAGGACAGGGGTTGAGACCCAGTACTTC | CASRRTGVETQYF
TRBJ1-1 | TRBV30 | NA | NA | TGTGCCTGGAGTGAGTACGGGAACACTGAAGCTTTCTTT | CAWSEYGNTEAFF
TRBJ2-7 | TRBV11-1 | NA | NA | TGTGCCAGCAGCCCTCAGACATGGGGGAGGTACGAGCAGTACTTC | CASSPQTWGRYEQYF
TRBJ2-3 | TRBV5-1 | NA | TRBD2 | TGCGCCAGCAGTCAAGCGGGAGCCGGCATGAATACGCAGTATTTT | CASSQAGAGMNTQYF
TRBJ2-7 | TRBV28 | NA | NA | TGTGCCAGCAGAAAAGACAGCTACGAGCAGTACTTC | CASRKDSYEQYF
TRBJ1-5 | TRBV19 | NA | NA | TGTGCCAGTAGGGGGAGGGGGAATCAGCCCCAGCATTTT | CASRGRGNQPQHF
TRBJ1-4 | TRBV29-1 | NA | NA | TGCAGCGCCTCGAGCGGGGGTAATGAAAAACTGTTTTTT | CSASSGGNEKLFF
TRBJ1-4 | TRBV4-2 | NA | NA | TGTGCCAGCAGCCAAGACCCAGGGGTATACGAAAAACTGTTTTTT | CASSQDPGVYEKLFF
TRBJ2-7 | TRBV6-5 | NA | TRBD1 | TGTGCCAGCAGTCCCTCGGGACAGGGTGTCTACGAGCAGTACTTC | CASSPSGQGVYEQYF